This is a list of T cell receptor beta chains from one sample in a study of cytomegalovirus exposure and HLA in healthy donors. Assay used: immunoSEQ multiplex PCR; TCRdb lists only in-frame clones, some missing. The table includes approximately 180,000 clones, 60% to 80% detected once. Sequencing was carried out using PBMCs. The receptors stem from a middle-aged man in good health and CMV-seropositive. Each CDR3 is given with its conserved first and last residue. The D gene is left open where the match is weak. Clone size is given for some rows only: seen once, a few or many times, or a class if the clone is expanded.

clone_size: -; v_call: TRBV5-8; d_call: -; j_call: TRBJ2-2; cdr3_nt: TGTGCCAGCAGCACCCGAGGCGGGAAAGGAACCGGGGAGCTGTTTTTT; cdr3_aa: CASSTRGGKGTGELFF
clone_size: -; v_call: TRBV2; d_call: TRBD1; j_call: TRBJ1-1; cdr3_nt: TGTGCCAGCAGTGAAGAGCCAGGGGGCTTTTTAAGACGTACTGAAGCTTTCTTT; cdr3_aa: CASSEEPGGFLRRTEAFF
clone_size: few; v_call: TRBV7-9; d_call: -; j_call: TRBJ2-3; cdr3_nt: TGTGCCAGCAGCCGATGGTCGGCAGGGAGCACAGATACGCAGTATTTT; cdr3_aa: CASSRWSAGSTDTQYF
clone_size: -; v_call: TRBV27; d_call: TRBD1; j_call: TRBJ2-3; cdr3_nt: TGTGCCAGCAGTCCCAGGGGGCGATCGTTCTACACAGATACGCAGTATTTT; cdr3_aa: CASSPRGRSFYTDTQYF
clone_size: -; v_call: TRBV19; d_call: -; j_call: TRBJ2-3; cdr3_nt: TGTGCCAGTAGCAGCAGGGCTACCTCTGGGGCAACAGATACGCAGTATTTT; cdr3_aa: CASSSRATSGATDTQYF
clone_size: -; v_call: TRBV13; d_call: TRBD1; j_call: TRBJ2-5; cdr3_nt: TGTGCCAGCAGCGCACATGGCACCGGGACAGGGACCCTCCAAAGGGAGTACTTC; cdr3_aa: CASSAHGTGTGTLQREYF
clone_size: once; v_call: TRBV28; d_call: -; j_call: TRBJ2-4; cdr3_nt: TGTGCCAGCGCTGGGCAGGGTGGGGCCAAAAACATTCAGTACTTC; cdr3_aa: CASAGQGGAKNIQYF
clone_size: few; v_call: TRBV10-2; d_call: -; j_call: TRBJ2-7; cdr3_nt: TGCGCCAGCAGAGAGCGCTACAGGTCCTACGAGCAGTACTTC; cdr3_aa: CASRERYRSYEQYF
clone_size: -; v_call: TRBV7-9; d_call: TRBD1; j_call: TRBJ1-4; cdr3_nt: TGTGCCAGCAGCTTGGGACAGGGGGCCAGATATGAAAAACTGTTTTTT; cdr3_aa: CASSLGQGARYEKLFF
clone_size: -; v_call: TRBV6-4; d_call: -; j_call: TRBJ2-1; cdr3_nt: TGTGCCAGCCTGCTTAGGAGGGACGATGAGCAGTTCTTC; cdr3_aa: CASLLRRDDEQFF
clone_size: -; v_call: TRBV5-4; d_call: TRBD2; j_call: TRBJ2-3; cdr3_nt: TGTGCGGGGGCTAGCGGGAGGGCGGCGGGAGATACGCAGTATTTT; cdr3_aa: CAGASGRAAGDTQYF
clone_size: -; v_call: TRBV27; d_call: TRBD1; j_call: TRBJ2-4; cdr3_nt: TGTGCCAGCAGTGACAGGGACGCGATAAACATTCAGTACTTC; cdr3_aa: CASSDRDAINIQYF
clone_size: -; v_call: TRBV2; d_call: -; j_call: TRBJ1-1; cdr3_nt: TGTGCCAGCAGTGAACTCCGGAACACTGAAGCTTTCTTT; cdr3_aa: CASSELRNTEAFF
clone_size: -; v_call: TRBV5-1; d_call: -; j_call: TRBJ1-4; cdr3_nt: TGCGCCAGCAGCCAAGGACAGAATGAAAAACTGTTTTTT; cdr3_aa: CASSQGQNEKLFF
clone_size: -; v_call: TRBV15; d_call: -; j_call: TRBJ2-5; cdr3_nt: TGTGCCACCAGCAGAGACAGACAAGAGACCCAGTACTTC; cdr3_aa: CATSRDRQETQYF
clone_size: -; v_call: TRBV27; d_call: TRBD2; j_call: TRBJ2-7; cdr3_nt: TGTGCCAGCAGTTCCAACTTAGCGGGAGAGAGGGAGCAGTACTTC; cdr3_aa: CASSSNLAGEREQYF
clone_size: -; v_call: TRBV7-3; d_call: TRBD2; j_call: TRBJ2-2; cdr3_nt: TGTGCCAGCAGCTCGAGGGCCGGGACTAGCGGCCGGTCGGAGCTGTTTTTT; cdr3_aa: CASSSRAGTSGRSELFF
clone_size: -; v_call: TRBV19; d_call: -; j_call: TRBJ1-5; cdr3_nt: TGTGCCAGTAGTATTGACTGGAGCCAGCCCCAGCATTTT; cdr3_aa: CASSIDWSQPQHF